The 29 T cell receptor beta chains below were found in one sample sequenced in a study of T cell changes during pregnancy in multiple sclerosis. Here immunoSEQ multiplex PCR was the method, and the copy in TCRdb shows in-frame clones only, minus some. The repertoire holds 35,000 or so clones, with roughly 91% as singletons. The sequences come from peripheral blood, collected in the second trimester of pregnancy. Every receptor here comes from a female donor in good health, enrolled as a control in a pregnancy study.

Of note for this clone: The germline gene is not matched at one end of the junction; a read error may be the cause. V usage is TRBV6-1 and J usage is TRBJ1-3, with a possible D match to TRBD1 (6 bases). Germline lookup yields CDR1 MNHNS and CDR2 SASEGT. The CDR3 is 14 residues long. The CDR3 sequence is CASRPHRVGDTIYF. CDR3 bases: TGTGCCAGCAGACCGCACAGGGTTGGAGACACCATATATTTT.

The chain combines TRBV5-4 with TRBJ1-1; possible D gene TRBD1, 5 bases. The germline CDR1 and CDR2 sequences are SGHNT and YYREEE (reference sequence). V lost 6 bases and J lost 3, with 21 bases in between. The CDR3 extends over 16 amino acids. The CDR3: CASTLYRGEMDTEAFF. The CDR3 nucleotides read TGTGCCAGCACCCTATACCGGGGGGAAATGGACACTGAAGCTTTCTTT.

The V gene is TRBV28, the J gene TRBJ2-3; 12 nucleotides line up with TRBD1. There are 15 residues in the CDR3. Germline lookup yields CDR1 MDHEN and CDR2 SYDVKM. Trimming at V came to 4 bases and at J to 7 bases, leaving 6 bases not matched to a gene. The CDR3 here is CASSSPGQGANTQYF. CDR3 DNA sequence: TGTGCCAGCAGTTCGCCGGGACAGGGGGCGAATACGCAGTATTTT.

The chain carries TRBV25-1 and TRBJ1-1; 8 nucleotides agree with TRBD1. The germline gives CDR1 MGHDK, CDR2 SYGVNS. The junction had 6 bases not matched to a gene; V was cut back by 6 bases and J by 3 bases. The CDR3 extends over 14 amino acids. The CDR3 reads CASRHRGGDTEAFF. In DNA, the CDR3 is TGTGCCAGCAGACACAGGGGGGGAGACACTGAAGCTTTCTTT.

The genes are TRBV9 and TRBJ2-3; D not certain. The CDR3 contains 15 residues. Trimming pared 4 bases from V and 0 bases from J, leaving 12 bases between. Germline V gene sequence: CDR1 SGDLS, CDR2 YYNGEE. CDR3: CASSPWALSTDTQYF. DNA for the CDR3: TGTGCCAGCAGCCCTTGGGCCCTGAGCACAGATACGCAGTATTTT.

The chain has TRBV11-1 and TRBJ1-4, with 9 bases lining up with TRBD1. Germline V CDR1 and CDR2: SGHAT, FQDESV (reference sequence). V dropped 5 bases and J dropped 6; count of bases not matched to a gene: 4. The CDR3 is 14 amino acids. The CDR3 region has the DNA TGTGCCAGCAGCCCACGGACAGGGGATGAAAAACTGTTTTTT. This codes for CASSPRTGDEKLFF.

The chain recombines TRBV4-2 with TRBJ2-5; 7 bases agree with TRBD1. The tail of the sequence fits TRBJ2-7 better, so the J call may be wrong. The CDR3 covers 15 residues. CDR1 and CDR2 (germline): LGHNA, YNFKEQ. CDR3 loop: CASSQDWDSSYEQYF. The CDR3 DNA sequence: TGTGCCAGCAGCCAAGACTGGGACAGCTCCTACGAGCAGTACTTC.

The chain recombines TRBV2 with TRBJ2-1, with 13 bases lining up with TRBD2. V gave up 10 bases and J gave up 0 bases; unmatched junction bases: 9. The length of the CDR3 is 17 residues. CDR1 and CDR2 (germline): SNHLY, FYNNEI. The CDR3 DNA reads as TGTGCCATAACTAGCGGGAGGGCCGGGGGCTCCTACAATGAGCAGTTCTTC. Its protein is CAITSGRAGGSYNEQFF.

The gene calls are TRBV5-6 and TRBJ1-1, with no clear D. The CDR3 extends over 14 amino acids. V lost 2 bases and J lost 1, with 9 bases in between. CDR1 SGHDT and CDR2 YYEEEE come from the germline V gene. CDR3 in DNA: TGTGCCAGCAGCTTTTCAGATCAGAACACTGAAGCTTTCTTT. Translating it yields CASSFSDQNTEAFF.

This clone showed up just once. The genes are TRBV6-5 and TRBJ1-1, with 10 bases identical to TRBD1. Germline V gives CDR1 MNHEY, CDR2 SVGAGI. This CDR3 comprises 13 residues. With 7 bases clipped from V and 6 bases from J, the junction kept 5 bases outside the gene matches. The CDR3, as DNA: TGTGCCAGCAAACGACAGGGGGCTGCTGAAGCTTTCTTT. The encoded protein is CASKRQGAAEAFF.

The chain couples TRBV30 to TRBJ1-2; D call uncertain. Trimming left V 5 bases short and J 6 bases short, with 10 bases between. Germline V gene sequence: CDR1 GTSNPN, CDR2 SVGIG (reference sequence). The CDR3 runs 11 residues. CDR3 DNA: TGTGCCTGGCAGGTGGTAGATGGCTACACCTTC. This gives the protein CAWQVVDGYTF. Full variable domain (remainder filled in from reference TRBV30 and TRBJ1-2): SQTIHQWPATLVQPVGSPLSLECTVEGTSNPNLYWYRQAAGRGLQLLFYSVGIGQISSEVPQNLSASRPQDRQFILSSKKLLLSDSGFYLCAWQVVDGYTFGSGTRLTVV.

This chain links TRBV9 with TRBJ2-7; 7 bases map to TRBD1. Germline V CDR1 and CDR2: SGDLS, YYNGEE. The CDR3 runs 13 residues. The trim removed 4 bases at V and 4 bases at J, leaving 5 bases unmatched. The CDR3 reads CASSTGTAYEQYF. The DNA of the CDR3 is TGTGCCAGCAGCACGGGGACAGCGTACGAGCAGTACTTC.

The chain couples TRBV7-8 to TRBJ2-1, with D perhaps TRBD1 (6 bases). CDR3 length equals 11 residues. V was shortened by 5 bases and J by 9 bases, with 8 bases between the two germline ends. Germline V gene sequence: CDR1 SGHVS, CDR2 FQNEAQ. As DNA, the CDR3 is TGTGCCAGCAGCCCGGACAGTGAGCAGTTCTTC. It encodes CASSPDSEQFF.

Here the CDR3 reads CASSKTGNSNQPQHF. The CDR3 nucleotides are TGTGCCAGCAGCAAGACAGGGAATAGCAATCAGCCCCAGCATTTT. V usage is TRBV7-9 and J usage is TRBJ1-5; TRBD1 matches at 7 bases. V gave up 5 bases and J gave up 0 bases; unmatched junction bases: 4. Germline CDR1 reads SEHNR; CDR2 reads FQNEAQ (reference sequence). The CDR3 loop spans 15 amino acids.

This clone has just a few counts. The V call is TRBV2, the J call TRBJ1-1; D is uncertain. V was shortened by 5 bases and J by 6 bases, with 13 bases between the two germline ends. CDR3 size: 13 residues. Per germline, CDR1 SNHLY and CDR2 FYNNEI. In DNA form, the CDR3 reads TGTGCCAGCAGTCTAACAGTCTCCGCTGAAGCTTTCTTT. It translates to CASSLTVSAEAFF.

The CDR3 DNA follows: TGTGCCAGCAGCTCCCCTATGGAGACCCAGTACTTC. It yields the protein CASSSPMETQYF. The chain carries TRBV7-9 and TRBJ2-5; D gene uncertain. CDR1 and CDR2 (germline): SEHNR, FQNEAQ (reference sequence). Trimming removed 4 bases from V and 5 bases from J, with 8 bases in between. The CDR3 is 12 residues long. Complete variable domain (other parts from reference TRBV7-9 and TRBJ2-5): DTGVSQNPRHKITKRGQNVTFRCDPISEHNRLYWYRQTLGQGPEFLTYFQNEAQLEKSRLLSDRFSAERPKGSFSTLEIQRTEQGDSAMYLCASSSPMETQYFGPGTRLLVL.

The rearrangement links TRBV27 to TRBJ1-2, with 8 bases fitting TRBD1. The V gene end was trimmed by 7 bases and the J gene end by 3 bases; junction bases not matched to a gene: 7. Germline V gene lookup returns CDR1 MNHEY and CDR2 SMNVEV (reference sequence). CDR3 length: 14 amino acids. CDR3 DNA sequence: TGTGCCAGCAAACAGGACAGGGTGGACTATGGCTACACCTTC. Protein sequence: CASKQDRVDYGYTF.

The CDR3 DNA reads TGTGCCAGCAGCCCGGGACAGGGTATCTACGAGCAGTACTTC. Protein sequence: CASSPGQGIYEQYF. V gene TRBV5-5 combines with J gene TRBJ2-7; 9 positions agree with TRBD1. This CDR3 region has 14 residues. With V trimmed by 4 bases and J by 3 bases, 5 bases remained unmatched. CDR1 is SGHKS and CDR2 is YYEKEE in the germline V gene (reference sequence).

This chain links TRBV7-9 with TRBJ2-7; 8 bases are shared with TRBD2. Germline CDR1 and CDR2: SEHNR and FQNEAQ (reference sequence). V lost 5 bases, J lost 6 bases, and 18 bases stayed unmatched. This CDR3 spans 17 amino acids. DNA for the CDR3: TGTGCCAGCAGCCCCGGGGACTCCCCGCCCGGGGGGGGCGAGCAGTACTTC. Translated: CASSPGDSPPGGGEQYF.

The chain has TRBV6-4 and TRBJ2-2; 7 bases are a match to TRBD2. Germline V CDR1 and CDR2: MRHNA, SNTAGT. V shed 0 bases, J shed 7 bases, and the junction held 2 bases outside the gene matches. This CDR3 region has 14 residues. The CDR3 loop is CASSDSVAGGELFF. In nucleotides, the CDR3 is TGTGCCAGCAGTGACTCGGTAGCGGGCGGGGAGCTGTTTTTT.

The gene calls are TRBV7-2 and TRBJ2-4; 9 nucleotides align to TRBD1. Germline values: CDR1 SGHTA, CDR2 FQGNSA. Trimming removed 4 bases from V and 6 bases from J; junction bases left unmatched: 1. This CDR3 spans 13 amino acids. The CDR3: CASSWGQGNIQYF. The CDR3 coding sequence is TGTGCCAGCAGCTGGGGACAGGGAAACATTCAGTACTTC.

CDR3 sequence: CASSPAHTYEQYF. Written as DNA, the CDR3 is TGTGCCAGCTCACCCGCCCACACCTACGAGCAGTACTTC. J is TRBJ2-7 and V is TRBV18; D not certain. Trimming stripped 3 bases from V and 2 bases from J, with 8 bases between. This CDR3 is 13 amino acids long. Germline CDR1 KGHSH, CDR2 LQKENI.

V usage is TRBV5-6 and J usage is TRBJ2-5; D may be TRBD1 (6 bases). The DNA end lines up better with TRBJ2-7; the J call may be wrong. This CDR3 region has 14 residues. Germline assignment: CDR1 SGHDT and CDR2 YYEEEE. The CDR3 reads CASSSPGHGDEQYF. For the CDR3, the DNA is TGTGCCAGCAGCTCGCCGGGACATGGTGACGAGCAGTACTTC.

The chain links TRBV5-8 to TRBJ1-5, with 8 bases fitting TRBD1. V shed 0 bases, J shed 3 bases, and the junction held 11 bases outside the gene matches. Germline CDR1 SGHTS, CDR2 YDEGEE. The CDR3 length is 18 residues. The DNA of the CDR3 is TGTGCCAGCAGCTTGGGACCCCGGACAGGGTGGACCAATCAGCCCCAGCATTTT. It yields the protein CASSLGPRTGWTNQPQHF. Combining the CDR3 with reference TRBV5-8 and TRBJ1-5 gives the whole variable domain EAGVTQSPTHLIKTRGQQATLRCSPISGHTSVYWYQQALGLGLQFLLWYDEGEERNRGNFPPRFSGRQFPNYSSELNVNALELEDSALYLCASSLGPRTGWTNQPQHFGDGTRLSIL.

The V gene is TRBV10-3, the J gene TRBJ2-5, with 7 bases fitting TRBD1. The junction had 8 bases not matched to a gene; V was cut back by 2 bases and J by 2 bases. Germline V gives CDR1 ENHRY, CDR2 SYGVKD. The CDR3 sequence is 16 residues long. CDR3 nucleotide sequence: TGTGCCATCAGTGAGGACAGGGCAGGGAGTCAAGAGACCCAGTACTTC. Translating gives CAISEDRAGSQETQYF.

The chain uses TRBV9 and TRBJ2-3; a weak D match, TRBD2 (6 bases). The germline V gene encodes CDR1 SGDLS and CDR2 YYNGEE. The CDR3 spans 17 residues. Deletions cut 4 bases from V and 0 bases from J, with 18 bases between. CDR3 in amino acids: CASSPLGGLTSTDTQYF. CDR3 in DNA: TGTGCCAGCAGCCCCCTTGGCGGACTAACTAGCACAGATACGCAGTATTTT.

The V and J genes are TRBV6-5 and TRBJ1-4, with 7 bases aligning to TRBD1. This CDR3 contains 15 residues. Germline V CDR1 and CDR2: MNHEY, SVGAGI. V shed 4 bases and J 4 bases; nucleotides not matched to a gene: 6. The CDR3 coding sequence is TGTGCCAGCAGTTCCGGGACAGCCTTTAATGAAAAACTGTTTTTT. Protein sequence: CASSSGTAFNEKLFF.

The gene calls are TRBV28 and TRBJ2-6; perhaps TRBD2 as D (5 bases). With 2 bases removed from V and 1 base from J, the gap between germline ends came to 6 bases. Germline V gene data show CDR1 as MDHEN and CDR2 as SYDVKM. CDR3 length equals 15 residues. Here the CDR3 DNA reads TGTGCCAGCAGTTTAAGAGGGTCTGGGGCCAACGTCCTGACTTTC. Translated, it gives CASSLRGSGANVLTF.

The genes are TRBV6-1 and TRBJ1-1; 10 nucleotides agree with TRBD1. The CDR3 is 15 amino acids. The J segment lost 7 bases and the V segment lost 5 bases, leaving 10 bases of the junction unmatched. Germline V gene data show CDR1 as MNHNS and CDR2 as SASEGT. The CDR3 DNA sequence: TGTGCCAGCAGTCCCCAGACAGGGGGCGGAGGTGAAGCTTTCTTT. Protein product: CASSPQTGGGGEAFF.